One sample yielded the 27 T cell receptor beta chains listed below, sequenced in a study of blood T cell repertoires in COVID-19. Measured with immunoSEQ multiplex PCR; TCRdb has only the in-frame clones, and not every one. Found here are roughly 150,000 clones, approximately 82% of them singletons; the top ten hold roughly 13%. Sequencing was done on a sample of peripheral blood. These receptors all come from a man in his 70s who had recovered from COVID-19.

The chain has TRBV14 and TRBJ2-7; a possible D gene is TRBD1 (6 bases). Germline CDR1 reads SGHDN; CDR2 reads FVKESK. V was clipped by 0 bases and J by 6 bases, with 15 bases between them. The CDR3 is made up of 15 amino acids. This CDR3 is CASSQDWTAAAEQYF. As DNA, the CDR3 is TGTGCCAGCAGCCAAGATTGGACAGCGGCGGCCGAGCAGTACTTC.

The DNA of the CDR3 is TGTGCCAGCAGCTTAGCGGGAGTGAACTATGAGCAGTTCTTC. Translation gives CASSLAGVNYEQFF. J is TRBJ2-1 and V is TRBV7-2; tentative D call: TRBD2 (5 bases). Germline CDR1 reads SGHTA; CDR2 reads FQGNSA. There are 14 residues in the CDR3. Trimming took 0 bases from V and 8 from J, leaving 11 bases between them.

This rearrangement joins TRBV3-1 (or the pseudogene TRBV3-2) to TRBJ2-1; 9 bases match TRBD2. This CDR3 has 15 amino acids. V was clipped by 5 bases and J by 8 bases; unmatched bases: 10. Per germline, CDR1 LGHDT and CDR2 YNNKEL (reference sequence). The CDR3, as DNA: TGTGCCAGCAGCTCGACTAGCGGTTACTCCGATGAGCAGTTCTTC. Its translation is CASSSTSGYSDEQFF.

The gene calls are TRBV29-1 and TRBJ2-3; TRBD2 matches at 7 bases. CDR1 is SQVTM and CDR2 is ANQGSEA in the germline V gene. The length of the CDR3 is 14 residues. After removal of 4 bases from V and 10 bases from J, the junction contained 14 bases not matched to a gene. This chain's CDR3 is CSVAPGTGRRAQYF. CDR3 bases: TGCAGCGTTGCGCCCGGGACCGGGAGGAGGGCGCAGTATTTT.

The chain carries TRBV19 and TRBJ1-3; 7 nucleotides align to TRBD1. The length of the CDR3 is 14 residues. Germline V gives CDR1 LNHDA, CDR2 SQIVND (reference sequence). The J segment lost 4 bases and the V segment lost 7 bases, leaving 7 bases of the junction unmatched. CDR3 DNA sequence: TGTGCCAGTACCTTGGACAGGAAAGGAAACACCATATATTTT. This codes for CASTLDRKGNTIYF. The variable domain in full, completed from reference TRBV19 and TRBJ1-3, reads DGGITQSPKYLFRKEGQNVTLSCEQNLNHDAMYWYRQDPGQGLRLIYYSQIVNDFQKGDIAEGYSVSREKKESFPLTVTSAQKNPTAFYLCASTLDRKGNTIYFGEGSWLTVV.

V and J are TRBV7-6 and TRBJ1-6, with 8 bases identical to TRBD1. CDR3 length: 16 residues. With V trimmed by 4 bases and J by 9 bases, 11 bases remained unmatched. The germline gives CDR1 SGHVS, CDR2 FNYEAQ. As DNA, the CDR3 is TGTGCCAGCAGCTCATCTCGGACAGGGAGAGCTTCACCCCTCCACTTT. Translated: CASSSSRTGRASPLHF.

CDR3 region: CASSPSGGSPYEQYF. The CDR3 DNA follows: TGTGCCAGCAGCCCTAGTGGTGGGAGCCCCTACGAGCAGTACTTC. J is TRBJ2-7 and V is TRBV9, with a weak D call TRBD2 (5 bases). This CDR3 is 15 amino acids long. V was clipped by 4 bases and J by 2 bases, with 16 bases between them. Germline CDR1 and CDR2: SGDLS and YYNGEE.

Written as DNA, the CDR3 is TGTGCCAGCAGCTTGACGGGGGGTGGAAACACCATATATTTT. Its protein product is CASSLTGGGNTIYF. The V and J genes are TRBV5-5 and TRBJ1-3; tentatively, D is TRBD1 (5 bases). The V end lost 1 base, the J end lost 3 bases, and 8 bases lay between the germline ends. Germline V gene lookup returns CDR1 SGHKS and CDR2 YYEKEE (reference sequence). This CDR3 has 14 amino acids.

This chain connects TRBV7-3 to TRBJ2-7, with TRBD2 as a possible D gene (5 bases). V shed 5 bases and J shed 6 bases, with 11 bases lying between them. CDR3 length: 12 residues. Germline V CDR1 and CDR2: SGHTA, FQGTGA. The CDR3, as DNA: TGTGCCAGCAGCCCCGGGAATTCCGAGCAGTACTTC. It codes for CASSPGNSEQYF.

The V and J genes are TRBV10-3 and TRBJ1-4; 7 bases map to TRBD1. Losses at the gene ends were 6 bases for V and 0 bases for J; bases not matched to a gene: 7. The CDR3 is 16 amino acids. Germline CDR1 ENHRY, CDR2 SYGVKD. The CDR3 DNA follows: TGTGCCATCAGAGAAGGGACAGATGCAACTAATGAAAAACTGTTTTTT. Translation gives CAIREGTDATNEKLFF.

The chain combines TRBV11-2 with TRBJ1-5; a possible D gene is TRBD1 (5 bases). V was shortened by 5 bases and J by 7 bases, with 12 bases between the two germline ends. Germline V gene sequence: CDR1 SGHAT, CDR2 FQNNGV. CDR3 length: 13 amino acids. CDR3 sequence: CASSPDGGQPQHF. The CDR3 bases are TGTGCCAGCAGCCCCGACGGGGGGCAGCCCCAGCATTTT. Based on the CDR3 plus reference TRBV11-2 and TRBJ1-5, the full variable domain is EAGVAQSPRYKIIEKRQSVAFWCNPISGHATLYWYQQILGQGPKLLIQFQNNGVVDDSQLPKDRFSAERLKGVDSTLKIQPAKLEDSAVYLCASSPDGGQPQHFGDGTRLSIL.

The chain recombines TRBV4-1 with TRBJ2-2, with D perhaps TRBD2 (6 bases). The CDR3 is 15 amino acids. Germline CDR1 reads MGHRA; CDR2 reads YSYEKL. The V and J ends lost 1 base and 4 bases respectively, with 10 bases between them. The CDR3 reads CASSQAGGITGELFF. The CDR3 DNA is TGCGCCAGCAGCCAAGCGGGCGGGATCACCGGGGAGCTGTTTTTT.

V and J are TRBV5-5 and TRBJ2-7, with D perhaps matching TRBD2 (6 bases). Germline assignment: CDR1 SGHKS and CDR2 YYEKEE (reference sequence). The CDR3 consists of 17 residues. V was pared by 4 bases and J by 3 bases, with 23 bases between. This CDR3 reads CASSPPRVPGGDYEQYF. CDR3 bases: TGTGCCAGCAGCCCGCCGAGGGTTCCTGGCGGGGACTACGAGCAGTACTTC.

The V call is TRBV11-2, the J call TRBJ2-6; 8 nucleotides align to TRBD1. The CDR3 totals 18 residues. Germline values: CDR1 SGHAT, CDR2 FQNNGV. With 4 bases clipped from V and 0 bases from J, the junction kept 8 bases outside the gene matches. The CDR3 DNA is TGTGCCAGCAGCTCGAACAGGGGGTACTACTCTGGGGCCAACGTCCTGACTTTC. Translated, it gives CASSSNRGYYSGANVLTF. The complete variable domain, with remaining parts taken from reference TRBV11-2 and TRBJ2-6, reads EAGVAQSPRYKIIEKRQSVAFWCNPISGHATLYWYQQILGQGPKLLIQFQNNGVVDDSQLPKDRFSAERLKGVDSTLKIQPAKLEDSAVYLCASSSNRGYYSGANVLTFGAGSRLTVL.

V usage is TRBV7-2 and J usage is TRBJ2-2; the match to TRBD2 covers 10 bases. The CDR3 contains 15 residues. V shed 7 bases and J 0 bases; nucleotides not matched to a gene: 2. Per germline, CDR1 SGHTA and CDR2 FQGNSA. The CDR3 region is CASKLAGTNTGELFF. The CDR3 nucleotides are TGTGCCAGCAAACTAGCGGGGACGAACACCGGGGAGCTGTTTTTT.

In the case of this clone: Given a much more abundant clone one base away, this may be a read error. The rearrangement joins TRBV7-2 to TRBJ1-1; D is ambiguous. The CDR3 consists of 13 residues. Looked up from germline, CDR1 is SGHTA and CDR2 is FQGNSA. Trimming removed 1 base from V and 1 base from J, with 4 bases in between. CDR3 region: CASSLDRNTEAFF. CDR3 in DNA: TGTGCCAGCAGCTTAGACAGGAACACTGAAGCTTTCTTT.

This clone occurred a few times. Other DNA sequences in the sample encode the same CDR3. V usage is TRBV5-1 and J usage is TRBJ2-7; TRBD1 is a possible D gene (5 bases). V lost 0 bases and J 1 base, leaving 8 bases between the germline ends. Germline CDR1 and CDR2: SGHRS and YFSETQ. The CDR3 sequence is 14 residues long. In nucleotides, the CDR3 is TGCGCCAGCAGCTTGGGACAGAGTTCCTACGAGCAGTACTTC. This translates into CASSLGQSSYEQYF.

The rearrangement joins TRBV7-2 to TRBJ1-1; D possibly corresponds to TRBD1 (5 bases). Germline V lookup: CDR1 SGHTA, CDR2 FQGNSA. There are 13 residues in the CDR3. Between the trimmed V and J ends, which lost 4 bases and 1 base, there was a span of 7 bases. In DNA form, the CDR3 reads TGTGCCAGCAGCTCGGACACGAACACTGAAGCTTTCTTT. Its translation: CASSSDTNTEAFF.

This clone was observed a few times. The rearrangement uses TRBV4-1 and TRBJ1-4; D not resolved. Trimming took 3 bases from V and 5 from J, leaving 13 bases between them. From germline, CDR1 is MGHRA and CDR2 YSYEKL. The CDR3 spans 15 residues. CDR3 coding DNA: TGCGCCAGCAGCCAGAAGGGAGTTTCAAATGAAAAACTGTTTTTT. This gives the protein CASSQKGVSNEKLFF.

For the CDR3, the DNA is TGTGCCAGCAGTGAGGTGGGAGCGGCCAACGAGCAGTACTTC. It translates to CASSEVGAANEQYF. The V call is TRBV25-1, the J call TRBJ2-7; TRBD2 is a possible D gene (5 bases). The CDR3 totals 14 residues. Germline CDR1 and CDR2: MGHDK and SYGVNS. With 3 bases removed from V and 5 bases from J, the gap between germline ends came to 14 bases.

The V call is TRBV5-1, the J call TRBJ2-1, with D unresolved. V gave up 7 bases and J gave up 0 bases, with 11 bases separating them. The germline V gene has CDR1 SGHRS and CDR2 YFSETQ. This CDR3 has 14 residues. The CDR3 protein is CASSVKSSYNEQFF. DNA of the CDR3: TGCGCCAGCTCGGTGAAGAGCTCCTACAATGAGCAGTTCTTC.

The V gene is TRBV29-1, the J gene TRBJ2-5; D not resolved. The CDR3 has 15 amino acids. Per the germline V gene, CDR1 is SQVTM and CDR2 is ANQGSEA. The V and J ends lost 4 bases and 5 bases respectively, with 20 bases between them. CDR3 nucleotides: TGCAGCGTTGTAATTCTAGAGTTAACGGCGGAGACCCAGTACTTC. It encodes CSVVILELTAETQYF.

The genes are TRBV3-1 (or the pseudogene TRBV3-2) and TRBJ2-7; a weak D match, TRBD2 (7 bases). Trimming took off 4 bases at V and 6 bases at J, with 13 bases between the two ends. There are 13 residues in the CDR3. Germline CDR1 and CDR2: LGHDT and YNNKEL (reference sequence). The CDR3 sequence: CASSRLRGREQYF. Written as DNA, the CDR3 is TGTGCCAGCAGCCGACTGCGGGGGCGCGAGCAGTACTTC.

This chain joins TRBV11-2 and TRBJ1-1, with TRBD1 as a possible D gene (5 bases). The V and J ends lost 1 base and 1 base respectively, with 7 bases between them. The CDR3 loop spans 14 amino acids. Germline loops: CDR1 SGHAT, CDR2 FQNNGV. CDR3 protein: CASSLGTGNTEAFF. In DNA, the CDR3 is TGTGCCAGCAGCTTAGGTACAGGGAACACTGAAGCTTTCTTT.

The rearrangement uses TRBV24-1 and TRBJ2-1; D possibly corresponds to TRBD2 (5 bases). The CDR3 is 14 amino acids. Germline V gene data show CDR1 as KGHDR and CDR2 as SFDVKD. Trimming removed 3 bases from V and 4 bases from J, with 9 bases in between. Written as DNA, the CDR3 is TGTGCCACCAGTGATGTTGGGAGTTACAATGAGCAGTTCTTC. This encodes CATSDVGSYNEQFF.

The rearrangement uses TRBV3-1 (or the pseudogene TRBV3-2) and TRBJ2-1; the match to TRBD2 covers 8 bases. V shed 6 bases, J shed 8 bases, and the junction held 6 bases outside the gene matches. The germline CDR1 and CDR2 sequences are LGHDT and YNNKEL (reference sequence). The CDR3 is 13 residues long. Here the CDR3 DNA reads TGTGCCAGCAGAATCGCGGGAGGCGATGAGCAGTTCTTC. Its translation: CASRIAGGDEQFF.

The chain uses TRBV7-2 and TRBJ2-2; TRBD1 matches at 11 bases. V shed 4 bases, J shed 5 bases, and the junction held 3 bases outside the gene matches. Germline V CDR1 and CDR2: SGHTA, FQGNSA. The CDR3 extends over 15 amino acids. The CDR3 DNA sequence: TGTGCCAGCAGCTACGGGACAGGGGGGACCGGGGAGCTGTTTTTT. Translated: CASSYGTGGTGELFF. Looking up the rest from reference TRBV7-2 and TRBJ2-2 gives the full variable domain: GAGVSQSPSNKVTEKGKDVELRCDPISGHTALYWYRQSLGQGLEFLIYFQGNSAPDKSGLPSDRFSAERTGGSVSTLTIQRTQQEDSAVYLCASSYGTGGTGELFFGEGSRLTVL.